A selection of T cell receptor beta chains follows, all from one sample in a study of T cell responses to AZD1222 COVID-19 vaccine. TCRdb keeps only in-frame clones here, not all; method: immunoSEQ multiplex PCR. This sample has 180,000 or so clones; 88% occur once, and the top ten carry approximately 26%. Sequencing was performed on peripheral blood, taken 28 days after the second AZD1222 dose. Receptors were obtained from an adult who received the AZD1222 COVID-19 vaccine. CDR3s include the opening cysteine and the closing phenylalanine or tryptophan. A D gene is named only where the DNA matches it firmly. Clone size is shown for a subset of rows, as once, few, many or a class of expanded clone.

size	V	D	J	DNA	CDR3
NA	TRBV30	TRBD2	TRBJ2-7	TGTGCCTGGGACTTTCGGGAGGGGTACGAGCAGTACTTC	CAWDFREGYEQYF
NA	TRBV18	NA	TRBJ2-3	TGTGCCAGCTCACCACCAGGGGTAGATACGCAGTATTTT	CASSPPGVDTQYF
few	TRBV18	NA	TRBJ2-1	TGTGCCAGCTCACCACGGGATCCATCCTACAATGAGCAGTTCTTC	CASSPRDPSYNEQFF
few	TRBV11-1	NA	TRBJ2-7	TGTGCCAGCAGCTTAGCGAGTGGACAGACCTACGAGCAGTACTTC	CASSLASGQTYEQYF
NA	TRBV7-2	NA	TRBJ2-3	TGTGCCAGCAGCCCCTCCCCGGGGGTCCCCACCACAGATACGCAGTATTTT	CASSPSPGVPTTDTQYF
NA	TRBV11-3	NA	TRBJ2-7	TGTGCCAGCAGCCCCCCGGCATCCTACGAGCAGTACTTC	CASSPPASYEQYF
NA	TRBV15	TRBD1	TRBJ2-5	TGTGCCACCAGCAGAGAAAACAGGGGACGAGAGACCCAGTACTTC	CATSRENRGRETQYF
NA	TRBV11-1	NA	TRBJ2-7	TGTGCCAGCAGCTTAACGTGGACATCGAGCTCCTACGAGCAGTACTTC	CASSLTWTSSSYEQYF
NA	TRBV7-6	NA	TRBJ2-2	TGTGCCAGCAGCGGTTCCTCCGGCCGGGCCGGGGAGCTGTTTTTT	CASSGSSGRAGELFF
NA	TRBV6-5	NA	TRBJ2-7	TGTGCCAGCAGTTACAGCGGTTTCAGGTACGAGCAGTACTTC	CASSYSGFRYEQYF
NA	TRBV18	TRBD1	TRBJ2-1	TGTGCCAGCTCACCACCACAGGGGGCGGAAGAGCAGTTCTTC	CASSPPQGAEEQFF
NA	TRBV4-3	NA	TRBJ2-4	TGCGCCAGCAGCCAATTCGCAGGCAAAAACATTCAGTACTTC	CASSQFAGKNIQYF
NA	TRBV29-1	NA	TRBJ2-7	TGCAGCGTTGTGGACCGTCTTGGAGGGCGAACCTACGAGCAGTACTTC	CSVVDRLGGRTYEQYF
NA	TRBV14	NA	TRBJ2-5	TGTGCCAGCAGCCTGCGACTAGAAAGAGAGACCCAGTACTTC	CASSLRLERETQYF
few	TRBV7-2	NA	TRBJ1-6	TGTGCCAGCAGCGGCAATAATTCACCCCTCCACTTT	CASSGNNSPLHF
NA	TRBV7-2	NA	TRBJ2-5	TGTGCCAGCAGCTTAGATTGGGATGAGACCCAGTACTTC	CASSLDWDETQYF
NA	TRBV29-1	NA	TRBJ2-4	TGCAGCGTTGAAGATACAGGGCTAGCCAAAAACATTCAGTACTTC	CSVEDTGLAKNIQYF
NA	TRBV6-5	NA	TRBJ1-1	TGTGCCACCCTAAACCACAGGGCCACTGAAGCTTTCTTT	CATLNHRATEAFF
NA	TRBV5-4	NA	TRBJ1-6	TGTGCCAGCAGCTTGGGGGGAGATTCACCCCTCCACTTT	CASSLGGDSPLHF
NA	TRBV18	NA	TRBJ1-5	TGTGCCAGCTCACACAACCAGGGAGGAGAACAGCCCCAGCATTTT	CASSHNQGGEQPQHF
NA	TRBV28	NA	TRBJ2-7	TGTGCCAGCAGTTCCAACTTGGGGGCGTACGAGCAGTACTTC	CASSSNLGAYEQYF
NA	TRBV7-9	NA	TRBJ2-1	TGTGCCAGCAGCGGCCCTAGCGAGTCCTACAATGAGCAGTTCTTC	CASSGPSESYNEQFF
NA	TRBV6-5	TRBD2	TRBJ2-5	TGTGCCAGCAGCGGACTAGCGTTAGAAAAAGAGACCCAGTACTTC	CASSGLALEKETQYF
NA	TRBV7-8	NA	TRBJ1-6	TGTGCCAGCAGCCGGGACCTGGGTTCACCCCTCCACTTT	CASSRDLGSPLHF
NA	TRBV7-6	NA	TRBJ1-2	TGTGCCAGCAGCTTAGATCAGAGGGGCCAGGGAGGCTACACCTTC	CASSLDQRGQGGYTF
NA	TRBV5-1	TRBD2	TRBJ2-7	TGCGCCAGCAGACCCAGCGGGATTGGCTCCTACGAGCAGTACTTC	CASRPSGIGSYEQYF
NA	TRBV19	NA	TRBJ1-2	TGTGCCAGTAGTGTCACGGGGTCAGCCGGCTACACCTTC	CASSVTGSAGYTF
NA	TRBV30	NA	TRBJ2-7	TGTGCCTGGAGGACTGGATTCGAGCAGTACTTC	CAWRTGFEQYF
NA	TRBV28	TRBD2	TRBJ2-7	TGTGCCAGCAGTTTACCGGGAGGGCCGAACGAGCAGTACTTC	CASSLPGGPNEQYF
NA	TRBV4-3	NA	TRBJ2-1	TGCGCCAGCAGCCAAGATATGGGTGAGCAGTTCTTC	CASSQDMGEQFF
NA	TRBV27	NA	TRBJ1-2	TGTGCCAGCAGTTCGAAGGGACGGTATGGCTACACCTTC	CASSSKGRYGYTF
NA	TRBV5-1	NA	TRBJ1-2	TGCGCCAGCAGCTTGAGGGGAGCTAACTATGGCTACACCTTC	CASSLRGANYGYTF
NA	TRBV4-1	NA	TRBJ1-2	TGCGCCAGCAGCCAAGAGGGGGCAGCCTATGGCTACACCTTC	CASSQEGAAYGYTF
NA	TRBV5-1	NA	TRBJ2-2	TGCGCCAGCAGCCTAGGACTGATCCGGGGCACCGGGGAGCTGTTTTTT	CASSLGLIRGTGELFF
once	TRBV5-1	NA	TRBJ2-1	TGCGCCAGCTCCGGGACCAGCTCCTACAATGAGCAGTTCTTC	CASSGTSSYNEQFF
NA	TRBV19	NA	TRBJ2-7	TGTGCCAGTAGACCCGAAGCGCGCGTGGACGAGCAGTACTTC	CASRPEARVDEQYF
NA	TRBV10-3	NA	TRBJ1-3	TGTGCCATCAGTGAGTCGGGCTTAAGCTCTGGAAACACCATATATTTT	CAISESGLSSGNTIYF
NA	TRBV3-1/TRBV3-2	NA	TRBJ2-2	TGTGCCAGCAGCCGCCGCGGGGCGAGCACCGGGGAGCTGTTTTTT	CASSRRGASTGELFF
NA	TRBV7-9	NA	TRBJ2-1	TGTGCCAGCAAGGAGGGCGCGGACAATGAGCAGTTCTTC	CASKEGADNEQFF
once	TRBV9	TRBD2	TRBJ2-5	TGTGCCAGCAGCGGACTAGCGGGAGGCCCTAGCGGATCAGGGACCCAGTACTTC	CASSGLAGGPSGSGTQYF
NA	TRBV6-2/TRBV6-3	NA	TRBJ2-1	TGTGCCAGCAGTCTCCTCCGGACCCGGGGCTACAATGAGCAGTTCTTC	CASSLLRTRGYNEQFF